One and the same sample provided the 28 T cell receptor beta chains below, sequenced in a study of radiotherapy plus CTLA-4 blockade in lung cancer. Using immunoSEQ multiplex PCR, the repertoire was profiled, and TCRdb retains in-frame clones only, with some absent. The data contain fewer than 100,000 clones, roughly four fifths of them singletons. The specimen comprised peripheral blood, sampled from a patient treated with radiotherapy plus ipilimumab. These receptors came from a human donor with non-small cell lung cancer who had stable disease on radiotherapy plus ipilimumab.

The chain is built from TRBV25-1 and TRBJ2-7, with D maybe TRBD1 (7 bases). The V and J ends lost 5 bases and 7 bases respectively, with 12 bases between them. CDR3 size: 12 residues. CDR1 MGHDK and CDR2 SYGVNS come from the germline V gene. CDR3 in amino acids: CASSQPGGEQYF. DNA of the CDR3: TGTGCCAGCAGTCAGCCAGGGGGGGAGCAGTACTTC.

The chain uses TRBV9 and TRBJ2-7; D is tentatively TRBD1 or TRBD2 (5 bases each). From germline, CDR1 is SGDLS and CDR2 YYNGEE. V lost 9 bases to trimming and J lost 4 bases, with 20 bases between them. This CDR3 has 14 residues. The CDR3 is CATGQGPFFYEQYF. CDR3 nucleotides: TGTGCCACCGGCCAGGGACCCTTTTTTTACGAGCAGTACTTC.

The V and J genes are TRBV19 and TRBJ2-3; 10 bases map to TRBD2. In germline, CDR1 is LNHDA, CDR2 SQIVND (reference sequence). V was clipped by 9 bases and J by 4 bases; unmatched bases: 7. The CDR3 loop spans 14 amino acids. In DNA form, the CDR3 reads TGTGCCAGCACAGCGGGGGGGCGGTCAGATACGCAGTATTTT. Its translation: CASTAGGRSDTQYF.

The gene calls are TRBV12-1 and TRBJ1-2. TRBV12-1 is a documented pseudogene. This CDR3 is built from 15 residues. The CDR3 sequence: CASSFAALRHYGYTF. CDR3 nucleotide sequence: TGTGCCAGCAGCTTTGCAGCGCTGCGACACTATGGCTACACCTTC.

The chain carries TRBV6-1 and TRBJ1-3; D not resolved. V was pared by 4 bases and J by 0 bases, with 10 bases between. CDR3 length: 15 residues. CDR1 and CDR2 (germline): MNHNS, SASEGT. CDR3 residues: CASSAQGFSGNTIYF. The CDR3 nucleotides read TGTGCCAGCAGTGCCCAAGGTTTCTCTGGAAACACCATATATTTT.

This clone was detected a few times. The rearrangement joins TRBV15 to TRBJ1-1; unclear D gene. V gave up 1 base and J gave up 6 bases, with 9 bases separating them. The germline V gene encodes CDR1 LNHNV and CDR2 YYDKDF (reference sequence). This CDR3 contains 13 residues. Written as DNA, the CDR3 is TGTGCCACCAGCAGAGCCCCAGGAGCTGAAGCTTTCTTT. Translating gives CATSRAPGAEAFF.

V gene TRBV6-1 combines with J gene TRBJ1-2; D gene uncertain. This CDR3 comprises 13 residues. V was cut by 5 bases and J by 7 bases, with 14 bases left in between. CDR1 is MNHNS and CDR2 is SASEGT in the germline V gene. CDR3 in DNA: TGTGCCAGCAGTTCAGGACTGCCTAGTGGCTACACCTTC. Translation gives CASSSGLPSGYTF.

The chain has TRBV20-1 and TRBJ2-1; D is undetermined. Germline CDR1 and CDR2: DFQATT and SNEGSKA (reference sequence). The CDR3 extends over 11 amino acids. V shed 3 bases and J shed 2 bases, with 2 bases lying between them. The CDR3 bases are TGCAGTGCTAGCCCCTACAATGAGCAGTTCTTC. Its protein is CSASPYNEQFF.

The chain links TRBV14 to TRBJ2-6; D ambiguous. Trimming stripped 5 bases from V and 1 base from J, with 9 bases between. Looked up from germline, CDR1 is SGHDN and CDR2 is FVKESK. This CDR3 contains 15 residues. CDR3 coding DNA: TGTGCCAGCAGCTTAGGGCAGTCTGGGGCCAACGTCCTGACTTTC. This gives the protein CASSLGQSGANVLTF.

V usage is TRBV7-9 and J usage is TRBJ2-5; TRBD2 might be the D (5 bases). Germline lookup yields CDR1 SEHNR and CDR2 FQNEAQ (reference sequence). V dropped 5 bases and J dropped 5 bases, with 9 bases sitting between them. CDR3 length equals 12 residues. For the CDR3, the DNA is TGTGCCAGCAGCCCTTGGACTGAGACCCAGTACTTC. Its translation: CASSPWTETQYF. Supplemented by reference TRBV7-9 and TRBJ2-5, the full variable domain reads DTGVSQNPRHKITKRGQNVTFRCDPISEHNRLYWYRQTLGQGPEFLTYFQNEAQLEKSRLLSDRFSAERPKGSFSTLEIQRTEQGDSAMYLCASSPWTETQYFGPGTRLLVL.

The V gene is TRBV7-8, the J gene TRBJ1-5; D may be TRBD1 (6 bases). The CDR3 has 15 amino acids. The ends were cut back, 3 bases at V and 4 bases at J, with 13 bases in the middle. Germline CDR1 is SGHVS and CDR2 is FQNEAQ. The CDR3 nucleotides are TGTGCCAGCAGCTTTCCCGGACAGCCGAATCAGCCCCAGCATTTT. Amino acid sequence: CASSFPGQPNQPQHF.

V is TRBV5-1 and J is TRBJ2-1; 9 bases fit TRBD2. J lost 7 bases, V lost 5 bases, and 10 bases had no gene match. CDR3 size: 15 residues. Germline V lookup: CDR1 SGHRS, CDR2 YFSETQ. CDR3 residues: CASRSGGPFRNEQFF. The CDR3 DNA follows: TGCGCCAGCAGAAGCGGGGGGCCTTTTCGTAATGAGCAGTTCTTC.

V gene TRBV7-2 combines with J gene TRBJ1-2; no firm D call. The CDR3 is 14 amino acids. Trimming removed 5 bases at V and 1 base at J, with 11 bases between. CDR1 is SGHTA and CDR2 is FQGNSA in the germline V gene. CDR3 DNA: TGTGCCAGCAGCCCCCAAACGGTTAACTATGGCTACACCTTC. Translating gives CASSPQTVNYGYTF.

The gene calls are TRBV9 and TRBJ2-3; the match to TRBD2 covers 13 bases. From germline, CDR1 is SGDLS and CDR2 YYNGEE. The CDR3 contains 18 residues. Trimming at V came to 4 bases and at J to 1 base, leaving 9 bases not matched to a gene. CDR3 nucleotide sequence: TGTGCCAGCAGCCACGGGACTAGCGGGGCCCGGGGCACAGATACGCAGTATTTT. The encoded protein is CASSHGTSGARGTDTQYF.

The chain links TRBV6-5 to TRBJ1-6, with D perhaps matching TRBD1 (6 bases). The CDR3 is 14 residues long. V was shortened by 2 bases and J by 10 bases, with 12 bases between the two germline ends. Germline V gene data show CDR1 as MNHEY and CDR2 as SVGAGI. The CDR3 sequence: CASSYQTGGSPLHF. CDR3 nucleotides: TGTGCCAGCAGTTACCAGACAGGCGGGTCACCCCTCCACTTT.

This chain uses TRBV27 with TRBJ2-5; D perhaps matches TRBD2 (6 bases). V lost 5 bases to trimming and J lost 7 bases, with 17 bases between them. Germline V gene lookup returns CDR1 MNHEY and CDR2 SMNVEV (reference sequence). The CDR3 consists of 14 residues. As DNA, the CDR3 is TGTGCCAGCAGTCCTCTTAGCGGTCCGGGGACCCAGTACTTC. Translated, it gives CASSPLSGPGTQYF.

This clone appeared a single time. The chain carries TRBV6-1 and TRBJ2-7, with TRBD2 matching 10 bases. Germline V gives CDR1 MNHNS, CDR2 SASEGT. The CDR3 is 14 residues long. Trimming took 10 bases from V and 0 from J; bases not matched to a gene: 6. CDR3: CATLPSGSSYEQYF. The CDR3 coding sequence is TGTGCCACCCTTCCTAGCGGGAGCTCCTACGAGCAGTACTTC.

CDR3 sequence reads: CASSVVRQGVADTQYF. The CDR3, as DNA: TGTGCCAGCAGCGTGGTTCGGCAGGGGGTAGCAGATACGCAGTATTTT. The chain has TRBV9 and TRBJ2-3; TRBD1 agrees at 7 bases. J gave up 4 bases and V 2 bases, and 10 bases lay outside the gene matches. The CDR3 loop spans 16 amino acids. CDR1 is SGDLS, CDR2 YYNGEE, per germline.

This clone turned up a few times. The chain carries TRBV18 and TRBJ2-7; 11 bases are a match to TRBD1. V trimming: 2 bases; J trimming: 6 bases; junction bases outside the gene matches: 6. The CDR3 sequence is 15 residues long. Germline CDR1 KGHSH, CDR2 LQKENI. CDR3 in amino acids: CASSPADRGRSEQYF. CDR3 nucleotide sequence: TGTGCCAGCTCACCAGCGGACAGGGGGCGAAGCGAGCAGTACTTC.

DNA of the CDR3: TGTGCCAGCAGTTTGTTGGGTTACGATGGCTACACCTTC. Translation gives CASSLLGYDGYTF. The chain combines TRBV27 with TRBJ1-2; D remains unclear. The ends were cut back, 3 bases at V and 6 bases at J, with 11 bases in the middle. Germline lookup yields CDR1 MNHEY and CDR2 SMNVEV (reference sequence). This CDR3 has 13 amino acids.

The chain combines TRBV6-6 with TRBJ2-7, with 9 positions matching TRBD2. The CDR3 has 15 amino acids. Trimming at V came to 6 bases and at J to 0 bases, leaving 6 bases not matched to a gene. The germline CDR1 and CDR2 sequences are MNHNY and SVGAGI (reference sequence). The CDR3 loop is CASRPSGGSSYEQYF. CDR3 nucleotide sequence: TGTGCCAGCAGACCCAGCGGGGGGAGCTCCTACGAGCAGTACTTC.

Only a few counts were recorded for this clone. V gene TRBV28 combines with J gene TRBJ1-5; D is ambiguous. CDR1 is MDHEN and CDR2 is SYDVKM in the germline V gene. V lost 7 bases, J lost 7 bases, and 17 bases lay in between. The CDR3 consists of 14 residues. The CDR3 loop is CASKYGRYGQPQHF. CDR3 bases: TGTGCCAGCAAATACGGCCGATATGGGCAGCCCCAGCATTTT.

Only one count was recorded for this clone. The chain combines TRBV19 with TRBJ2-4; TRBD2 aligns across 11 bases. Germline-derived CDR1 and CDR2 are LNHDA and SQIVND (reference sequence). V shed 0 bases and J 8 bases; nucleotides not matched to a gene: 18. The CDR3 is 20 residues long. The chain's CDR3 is CASSIDRRLAGGDGMDIQYF. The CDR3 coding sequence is TGTGCCAGTAGTATAGATCGTAGGCTAGCGGGAGGAGATGGGATGGACATTCAGTACTTC.

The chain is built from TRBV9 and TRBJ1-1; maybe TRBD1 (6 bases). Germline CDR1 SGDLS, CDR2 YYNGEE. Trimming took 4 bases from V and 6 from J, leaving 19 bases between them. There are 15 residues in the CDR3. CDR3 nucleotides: TGTGCCAGCAGCCCCACAGAGGGGGGCTGGGCTGAAGCTTTCTTT. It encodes CASSPTEGGWAEAFF.

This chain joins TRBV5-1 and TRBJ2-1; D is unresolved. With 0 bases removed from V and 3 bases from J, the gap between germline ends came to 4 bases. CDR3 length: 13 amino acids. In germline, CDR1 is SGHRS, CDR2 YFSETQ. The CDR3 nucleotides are TGCGCCAGCAGCTTGGATGGCTACAATGAGCAGTTCTTC. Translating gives CASSLDGYNEQFF.

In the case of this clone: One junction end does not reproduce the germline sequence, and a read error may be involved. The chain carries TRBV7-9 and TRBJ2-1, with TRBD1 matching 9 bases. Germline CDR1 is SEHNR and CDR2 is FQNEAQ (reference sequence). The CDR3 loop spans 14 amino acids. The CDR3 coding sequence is TGTGCCAGCAGTTTAGGACAGGGGTACAATGAGCAGTTCTTC. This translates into CASSLGQGYNEQFF.

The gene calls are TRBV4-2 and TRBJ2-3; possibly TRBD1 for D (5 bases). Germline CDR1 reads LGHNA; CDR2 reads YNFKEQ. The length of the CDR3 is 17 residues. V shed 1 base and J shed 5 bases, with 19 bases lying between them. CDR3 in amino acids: CASSQVNQGPMVDTQYF. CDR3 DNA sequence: TGTGCCAGCAGCCAAGTTAATCAGGGCCCGATGGTAGATACGCAGTATTTT.

DNA of the CDR3: TGTGCCAGCAGTGCGGGTAGCGGGAGGTTCAGTGATACGCAGTATTTT. Translation: CASSAGSGRFSDTQYF. This chain uses TRBV9 with TRBJ2-3, with 10 bases lining up with TRBD2. This CDR3 has 16 residues. From germline, CDR1 is SGDLS and CDR2 YYNGEE. After removal of 5 bases from V and 6 bases from J, the junction contained 12 bases not matched to a gene.